This TCR beta chain originates from a study of Tregs in tolerant kidney transplant recipients (dated by TCRdb to between 2019 and 2020). Notes on the research overall: The study used TCRbeta sequencing to identify donor-specific regulatory T cells before combined kidney and bone marrow transplantation, then tracked those cells after transplant.

CDR1 SEHNR and CDR2 FQNEAQ are derived from the germline V gene (reference sequence). V has 1 base trimmed and J has 3 bases trimmed; junction bases matching no gene number 9. Counted from cysteine to phenylalanine, this CDR3 has 17 amino acids. Kept here is only the CDR3 DNA, which spans 51 bases and is read in frame from base 1. As concerns this clone: Its cognate antigen has yet to be identified. The record has no base qualities; no much larger clone is one base away.

The transplants used related donors along with nonmyeloablative bone marrow transplantation, and in the human trials mixed chimerism was transient. Unstimulated Tregs (CD4+CD25+CD127-), CD4+ non-Tregs (CD4+CD25-), CD4 and CD8 cells were FACS-sorted from thawed PBMCs. The patients were 4 recipients of combined kidney and bone marrow transplants from the ITN036ST trial, and samples were available only from these trial subjects. Healthy control blood was processed by Ficoll density gradient to PBMCs and cryopreserved; patient PBMCs were collected before and after transplant. Genomic DNA was extracted from sorted cells with the QIAGEN DNeasy Blood and Tissue Kit for TCRbeta CDR3 sequencing. High-throughput TCRbeta CDR3 sequencing, which included PCR amplification with bias correction and internal controls, was done commercially through immunoSEQ. In the paper's pipeline: Unique productive TCRbeta sequences were defined by CDR3 nucleotide sequence where primers matched, otherwise by CDR3 amino acid sequence with Vbeta and Jbeta genes. As a correction for sorting error, sequences shared between sorted populations at a frequency ratio of 2:1 or less were discarded, and the remaining shared sequences were assigned to the higher population. A sequence was defined as donor-reactive if the sequence was expanded at least 5-fold in CFSE-low cells compared with unstimulated cells and had a frequency of at least 0.01% in CFSE-low cells. Repertoire divergence was quantified by Jensen-Shannon divergence using the top 100 TCRbeta sequences ranked by frequency. When a sample had multiple sequencing runs, each run was corrected for sorting error separately and the runs were then pooled. TCRdb holds this immuneACCESS table with in-frame rearrangements only. Some clones are missing; in checked studies, unresolved V genes explain under half, and the rest has no known cause. V, J and clone size are those of that table, while D and trimming were read from the DNA. The sample table holds roughly 50,000 clones, of which more than 70% were seen once. Clones ranked in the top ten supply roughly 16% of the sample.

Overall results and qualifications from the work: The most biologically relevant and donor-specific TCRbeta repertoire appeared to be identified by expanding Tregs with activated donor B cells. Biological reproducibility was not examined directly, but technical replication error appeared to be minimal. The study was limited by small patient numbers, and the findings need validation in larger populations and under other immunosuppression protocols. Donor-specific Treg expansion exceeded global Treg expansion in tolerant patients, suggesting antigen-driven rather than nonspecific expansion. For some patients, the PCR primers changed as time went on, which meant samples from those patients could not be compared with one another at the nucleotide level.

Here the sequenced sample was CD8+ T cells from blood (PBMCs), taken 12 months after the transplant. Recombination linked TRBV7-9 to TRBJ1-2; 9 nucleotides in the junction match TRBD1. The TCR sequence derives from a human patient who received a combined kidney and bone marrow transplant. After a transplant, the graft donor may have provided part of the T cells. The DNA sequence follows: TGTGCCAGCAGCTTAGGGGACAGGGAGGCCTTGGACTATGGCTACACCTTC. Its coded protein is CASSLGDREALDYGYTF.